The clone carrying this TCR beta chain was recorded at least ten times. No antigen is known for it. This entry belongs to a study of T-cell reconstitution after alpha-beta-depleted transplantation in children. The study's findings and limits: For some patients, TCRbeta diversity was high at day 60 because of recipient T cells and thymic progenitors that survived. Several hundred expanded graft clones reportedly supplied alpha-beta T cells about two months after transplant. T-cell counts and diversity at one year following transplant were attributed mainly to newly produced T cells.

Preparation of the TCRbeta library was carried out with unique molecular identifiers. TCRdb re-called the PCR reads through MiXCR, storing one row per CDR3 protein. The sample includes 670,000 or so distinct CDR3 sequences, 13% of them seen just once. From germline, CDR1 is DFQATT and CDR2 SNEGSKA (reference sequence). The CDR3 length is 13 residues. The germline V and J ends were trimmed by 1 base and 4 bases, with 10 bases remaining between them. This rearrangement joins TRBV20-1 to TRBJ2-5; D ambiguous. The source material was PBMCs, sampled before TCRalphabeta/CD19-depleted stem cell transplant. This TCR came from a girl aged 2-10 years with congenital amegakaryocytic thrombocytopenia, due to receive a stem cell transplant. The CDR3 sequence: CSARAPRAETQYF. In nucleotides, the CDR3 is TGCAGTGCTAGAGCCCCAAGGGCAGAGACCCAGTACTTC.